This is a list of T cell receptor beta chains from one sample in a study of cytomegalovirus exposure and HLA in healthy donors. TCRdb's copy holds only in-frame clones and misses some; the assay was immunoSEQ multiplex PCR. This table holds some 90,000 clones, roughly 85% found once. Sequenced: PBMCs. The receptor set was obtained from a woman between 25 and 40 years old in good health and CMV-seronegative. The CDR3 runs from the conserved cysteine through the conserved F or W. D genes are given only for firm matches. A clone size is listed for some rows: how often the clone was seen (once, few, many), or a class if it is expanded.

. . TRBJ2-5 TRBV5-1 TGCGCCAGCAGGCAGGGCCCCGGAGAGACCCAGTACTTC CASRQGPGETQYF
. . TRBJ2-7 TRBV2 TGTGCCAGCAGCGTTACATTCTACGAGCAGTACTTC CASSVTFYEQYF
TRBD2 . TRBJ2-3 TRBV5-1 TGCGCCAGCAGCCCGGGACTAGCGGGAGGACGCACAGATACGCAGTATTTT CASSPGLAGGRTDTQYF
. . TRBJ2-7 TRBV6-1 TGTGCCAGCGAAAGGGTTGGGGCCGAGCAGTACTTC CASERVGAEQYF
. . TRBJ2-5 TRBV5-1 TGCGCCAGCAGTATGGCGGGGGACAGGAGGGGTGACTTC CASSMAGDRRGDF
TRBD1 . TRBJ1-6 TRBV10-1 TGCGCCAGCAGTGAGTCGTTGGACAGGAATTCACCCCTCCACTTT CASSESLDRNSPLHF
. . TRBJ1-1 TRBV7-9 TGTGCCAGCAGCTTAGACAGGAGACTGAACACTGAAGCTTTCTTT CASSLDRRLNTEAFF
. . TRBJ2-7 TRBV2 TGTGCCAGCAGGGGAGGGGGCTACGAGCAGTACTTC CASRGGGYEQYF
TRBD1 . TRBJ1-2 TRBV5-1 TGCGCCAGCACCCGGACAGGGGAGGACTATGGCTACACCTTC CASTRTGEDYGYTF
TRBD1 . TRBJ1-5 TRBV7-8 TGTGCCAGCAGCTTAGCGGGACAGGGTAATCAGCCCCAGCATTTT CASSLAGQGNQPQHF
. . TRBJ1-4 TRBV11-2 TGTGCCAGCAGCTTTTCGTCGTCTGAAAAACTGTTTTTT CASSFSSSEKLFF
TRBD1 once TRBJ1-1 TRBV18 TGTGCCAGCTCCCCCGGGACAGGGGTTGAAGCTTTCTTT CASSPGTGVEAFF
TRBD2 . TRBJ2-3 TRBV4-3 TGCGCCAGCAGCCAAGAGACGAGGACTAGCGGGACAGATACGCAGTATTTT CASSQETRTSGTDTQYF
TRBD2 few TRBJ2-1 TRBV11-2 TGTGCCAGCAGCCCCCGGCGAAGCGGGAGTAGCAATGAGCAGTTCTTC CASSPRRSGSSNEQFF
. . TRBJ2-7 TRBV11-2 TGTGCCAGCAGCTTTTCCGGGTCCGCCTACGAGCAGTACTTC CASSFSGSAYEQYF
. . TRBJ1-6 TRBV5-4 TGTGCCAGCGCGGGGGCATATAATTCACCCCTCCACTTT CASAGAYNSPLHF
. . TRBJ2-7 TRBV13 TGTGCCAGCAGCCCCCGGGGGACCTACGAGCAGTACTTC CASSPRGTYEQYF
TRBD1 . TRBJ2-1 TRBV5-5 TGTGCCAGCAGACCCGGGACAGAGATATACAATGAGCAGTTCTTC CASRPGTEIYNEQFF
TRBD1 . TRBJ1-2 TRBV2 TGTGCCAGCACCCTTACTTCTGACAGGGCCTATGGCTACACCTTC CASTLTSDRAYGYTF
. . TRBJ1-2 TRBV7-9 TGTGCCAGCAGCTTATATCAGATAAGCTACACCTTC CASSLYQISYTF
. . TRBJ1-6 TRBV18 TGTGCCAGCTCACCAAAGAGCTCCTATAATTCACCCCTCCACTTT CASSPKSSYNSPLHF
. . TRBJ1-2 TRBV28 TGTGCCAGCAGTTTATTTCTAGACAACTATGGCTACACCTTC CASSLFLDNYGYTF
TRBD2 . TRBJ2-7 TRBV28 TGTGCCAGCAGTTGGGCCGCGGGCGGGAGTAACTACGAGCAGTACTTC CASSWAAGGSNYEQYF
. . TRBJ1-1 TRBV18 TGTGCCAGCTCACCAGGGCTGGCTGAAGCTTTCTTT CASSPGLAEAFF
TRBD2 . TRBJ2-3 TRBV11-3 TGTGCCAGCAGCTTAATTAGCGGGGGGGCCGATACGCAGTATTTT CASSLISGGADTQYF